This T cell receptor (beta chain) was profiled in a study of shared clonotypes between healthy human individuals. Study in general: The cohort had a couple of women and three men, ages 18 to 49.

The data were produced by immunoSEQ multiplex PCR, yet TCRdb's version contains in-frame clones alone and is incomplete. In the table there are hundreds of thousands of clones, approximately 79% of which are singletons. V was clipped by 1 base and J by 9 bases, with 6 bases between them. Germline loops: CDR1 SEHNR, CDR2 FQNEAQ (reference sequence). This CDR3 comprises 11 residues. In this sample, this clone turned up a few times. The receptor was derived from a woman in her thirties in good health. The sample consisted of memory CD4+ T cells sorted from blood. The subset was: CD45RA-negative fraction. The chain carries TRBV7-9 and TRBJ1-1; D is ambiguous. DNA of the CDR3: TGTGCCAGCAGCTTAGTGGCCCAAGCTTTCTTT. Protein sequence: CASSLVAQAFF.